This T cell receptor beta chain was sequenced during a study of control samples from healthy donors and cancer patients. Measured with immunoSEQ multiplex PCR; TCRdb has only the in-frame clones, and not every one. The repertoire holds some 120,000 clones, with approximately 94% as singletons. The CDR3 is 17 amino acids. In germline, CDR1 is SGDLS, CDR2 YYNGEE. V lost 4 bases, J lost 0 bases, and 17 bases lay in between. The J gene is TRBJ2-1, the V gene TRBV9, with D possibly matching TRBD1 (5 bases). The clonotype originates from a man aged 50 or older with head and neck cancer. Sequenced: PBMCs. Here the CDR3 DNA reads TGTGCCAGCAGCCCCGGGTGGGGCAGCCACTCCTACAATGAGCAGTTCTTC. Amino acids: CASSPGWGSHSYNEQFF.